Listed below are T cell receptor beta chains from one sample, sequenced in a study of CD8 T cells in ankylosing spondylitis. Using its own MiXCR run on the 5' RACE reads, TCRdb lists one record per CDR3 protein. This table holds roughly 220,000 distinct CDR3 sequences, roughly 18% found once. The sample consisted of blood, either unsorted or a sorted T cell fraction (not recorded which). These receptors came from a male donor with ankylosing spondylitis. Both conserved end residues are part of each CDR3. A D gene is named only where the DNA matches it firmly. Not every row has a clone size; where given, it reads once, few, many or a size class.

j_call d_call v_call clone_size cdr3_nt cdr3_aa
TRBJ1-1 - TRBV5-1 - TGCGCCAGCAGCACGGGGGTGGGGGCCCCTATGAACACTGAAGCTTTCTTT CASSTGVGAPMNTEAFF
TRBJ2-1 - TRBV5-5 few TGTGCCAGCAGCTTGTTACCCGACTTGAGAAATGAGCAGTTCTTC CASSLLPDLRNEQFF
TRBJ2-5 - TRBV2 - TGTGCCAGCAGTCCGACTCCAACGTACCAAGAGACCCAGTACTTC CASSPTPTYQETQYF
TRBJ1-6 - TRBV4-1 few TGCGCCAGCAGCCAAATTGCGGTTCATAATTCACCCCTCCACTTT CASSQIAVHNSPLHF
TRBJ2-2 TRBD1 TRBV9 - TGTGCCAGCAGCGTGGACAGGGGCGCTAACACCGGGGAGCTGTTTTTT CASSVDRGANTGELFF
TRBJ2-7 TRBD2 TRBV7-9 few TGTGCCAGCAGCTTAATCCCTAGCGGGGGGGCCTACGAGCAGTACTTC CASSLIPSGGAYEQYF
TRBJ2-1 - TRBV27 - TGTGCCAGCAGTTTATCGGGACCTCGAGGGTACAATGAGCAGTTCTTC CASSLSGPRGYNEQFF
TRBJ2-7 - TRBV28 - TGTGCCAGCAACAAGCCGGGACTCCACTCCTACGAGCAGTACTTC CASNKPGLHSYEQYF
TRBJ1-1 - TRBV6-1 - TGTGCCAGCAGTGAAGCGGGGAGAGGTGAAGCTTTCTTT CASSEAGRGEAFF
TRBJ1-1 - TRBV9 few TGTGCCAGCAGCGTAGCGGGGTCGGGCACTGAAGCTTTCTTT CASSVAGSGTEAFF
TRBJ2-3 TRBD1 TRBV7-9 - TGTGCCAGCAGCCCGGACAGGGGCTCAGATACGCAGTATTTT CASSPDRGSDTQYF
TRBJ2-2 - TRBV6-1 - TGTGCCAGCAGTGACGGCAGGGGCGCCCTACTTACCGGGGAGCTGTTTTTT CASSDGRGALLTGELFF
TRBJ2-3 - TRBV2 few TGTGCCAGCACCGAGGCTGTGAGCACAGATACGCAGTATTTT CASTEAVSTDTQYF
TRBJ2-7 - TRBV12-3/TRBV12-4 few TGTGCCAGCAGTTTGATCGCGACCAGCTCCTACGAGCAGTACTTC CASSLIATSSYEQYF
TRBJ2-2 - TRBV6-5 - TGTGCCAGCAGTTATTGGAGCGGGCGGAACACCGGGGAGCTGTTTTTT CASSYWSGRNTGELFF
TRBJ1-1 - TRBV27 few TGTGCCAGCAGTGGACAGATGAACACTGAAGCTTTCTTT CASSGQMNTEAFF
TRBJ2-1 - TRBV14 - TGTGCCAGCAGCCAAGTTTGGGGTAGTGGGTACAATGAGCAGTTCTTC CASSQVWGSGYNEQFF
TRBJ2-1 TRBD2 TRBV29-1 few TGCAGCGTGCTTAGCGGGGGGACCTACAATGAGCAGTTCTTC CSVLSGGTYNEQFF
TRBJ2-6 - TRBV12-3/TRBV12-4 few TGTGCCAGCAGTTTATCAGCCTCTGGGGCCAACGTCCTGACTTTC CASSLSASGANVLTF
TRBJ2-7 TRBD2 TRBV12-3/TRBV12-4 few TGTGCCAGCAGTCCACAATATCTAGCGGGAGGAACCTACGAGCAGTACTTC CASSPQYLAGGTYEQYF
TRBJ2-1 - TRBV4-3 few TGCGCCAGCAGCCTACAGCGGGCCTCCTACAATGAGCAGTTCTTC CASSLQRASYNEQFF
TRBJ1-5 - TRBV7-6 - TGTGCCAGCAGCGGTAAGCTCGGTCAGCCCCAGCATTTT CASSGKLGQPQHF
TRBJ2-2 TRBD2 TRBV3-1 - TGTGCCAGCAGCCAAGATGCAGCGGGAGGCCTCACCTTCGCGAACACCGGGGAGCTGTTTTTT CASSQDAAGGLTFANTGELFF
TRBJ2-4 TRBD1 TRBV7-9 - TGTGCCAGCAGCCCGGGACAGGGGGACTTC CASSPGQGDF
TRBJ2-7 - TRBV4-2 - TGTGCCAGCAGCCAAGAATGGGAGGTTCCCTACGAGCAGTACTTC CASSQEWEVPYEQYF
TRBJ2-7 - TRBV7-6 few TGTGCCAGCAGCCTAGGGGGGGTCGGGTCCTACGAGCAGTACTTC CASSLGGVGSYEQYF
TRBJ2-1 TRBD1 TRBV19 few TGTGCCAGTAGTATCGACAGGGGCAATGAGCAGTTCTTC CASSIDRGNEQFF
TRBJ2-7 TRBD2 TRBV6-5 - TGTGCCAGCAGTTACTCCGGGAGGGTTCACGAGCAGTACTTC CASSYSGRVHEQYF
TRBJ2-2 - TRBV29-1 many TGCAGCGTTGAAAGCGGGCAGGGGAACACCGGGGAGCTGTTTTTT CSVESGQGNTGELFF
TRBJ1-2 - TRBV7-6 - TGTGCCAGCAGCTTAGAACCAGGGGAGTGGAACTATGGCTACACCTTC CASSLEPGEWNYGYTF
TRBJ1-2 - TRBV7-3 - TGTGCCAGCAGCTCTCCGATAGCTAACTATGGCTACACCTTC CASSSPIANYGYTF
TRBJ2-1 - TRBV6-2/TRBV6-3 few TGTGCCAGCAGTTCGGGGGATCTGGAAGAGTTCTTC CASSSGDLEEFF
TRBJ2-7 TRBD1 TRBV2 - TGTGCCAGCAGTGACCCCGGACAGGGAAAATACGAGCAGTACTTC CASSDPGQGKYEQYF
TRBJ2-3 - TRBV29-1 few TGCAGCGTTGAAACCTGGGAGGCAGATACGCAGTATTTT CSVETWEADTQYF
TRBJ1-1 - TRBV7-9 few TGTGCCAGCAGCTCAAAAGGTGAAGCTTTCTTT CASSSKGEAFF
TRBJ2-5 - TRBV27 - TGTGCCAGCAGTTTACTTCCCCACCAAGAGACCCAGTACTTC CASSLLPHQETQYF
TRBJ2-2 - TRBV5-4 many TGTGCCAGCAGCCATGACCAGGACCGGTTGGGCACCGGGGAGCTGTTTTTT CASSHDQDRLGTGELFF
TRBJ2-5 TRBD2 TRBV14 - TGTGCCAGCAGCCCTCGAGGACTAGCGGGAGGAGGGGAGACCCAGTACTTC CASSPRGLAGGGETQYF
TRBJ2-1 - TRBV5-1 - TGCGCCAGCAGCTTGACGGGACCCACCTACAATGAGCAGTTCTTC CASSLTGPTYNEQFF
TRBJ1-1 - TRBV6-1 - TGTGCCAGCACCATAAGCGGACAGTCGAACACTGAAGCTTTCTTT CASTISGQSNTEAFF
TRBJ1-1 - TRBV6-2/TRBV6-3 - TGTGCCAGCACTGAACCCTGGGGTCAGAACACTGAAGCTTTCTTT CASTEPWGQNTEAFF
TRBJ2-1 - TRBV7-3 - TGTGCCAGCAGCTTAACCCCAGGGTCGGGGTACAATGAGCAGTTCTTC CASSLTPGSGYNEQFF
TRBJ2-7 TRBD1 TRBV27 few TGTGCCAGCAGTTGGACAGGGCTCTACGAGCAGTACTTC CASSWTGLYEQYF
TRBJ2-1 TRBD1 TRBV7-3 few TGTGCCAGCCGGGGACAGGGGGTTGACAATGAGCAGTTCTTC CASRGQGVDNEQFF
TRBJ2-3 - TRBV3-1 few TGTGCCAGCAGCCAAGATAAGGCCTCCACAGATACGCAGTATTTT CASSQDKASTDTQYF
TRBJ2-1 - TRBV12-3/TRBV12-4 few TGTGCCAGCTATTCTTCCGTGGACTCCTACAATGAGCAGTTCTTC CASYSSVDSYNEQFF